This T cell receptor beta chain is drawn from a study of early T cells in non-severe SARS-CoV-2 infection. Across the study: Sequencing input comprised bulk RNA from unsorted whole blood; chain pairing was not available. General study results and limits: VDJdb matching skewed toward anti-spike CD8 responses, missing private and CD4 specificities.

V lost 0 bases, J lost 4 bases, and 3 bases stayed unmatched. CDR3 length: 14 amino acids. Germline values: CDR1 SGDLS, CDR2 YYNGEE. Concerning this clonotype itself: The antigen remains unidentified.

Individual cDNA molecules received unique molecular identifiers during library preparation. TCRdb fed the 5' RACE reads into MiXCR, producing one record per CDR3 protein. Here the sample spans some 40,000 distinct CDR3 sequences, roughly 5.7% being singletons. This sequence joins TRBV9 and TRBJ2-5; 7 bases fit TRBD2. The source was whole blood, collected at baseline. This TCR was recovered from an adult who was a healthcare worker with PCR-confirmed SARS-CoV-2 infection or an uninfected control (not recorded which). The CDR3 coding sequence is TGTGCCAGCAGCGTAGGCTGGGGGGGAGAGACCCAGTACTTC. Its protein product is CASSVGWGGETQYF.